What follows are 17 T cell receptor beta chains derived from one specimen sequenced in a study of blood T cell repertoires in COVID-19. Sequencing was performed with immunoSEQ multiplex PCR; in TCRdb, only in-frame clones are kept and a portion is missing. The sample holds 150,000 to 200,000 clones, approximately 80% seen once. Sequencing was done on a sample of peripheral blood. All receptors come from a man aged 55 to 69 with acute or convalescent COVID-19.

This rearrangement joins TRBV25-1 to TRBJ2-5; 9 bases are a match to TRBD1. Germline lookup yields CDR1 MGHDK and CDR2 SYGVNS. This CDR3 comprises 14 residues. The V segment lost 1 base and the J segment 4 bases; nucleotides outside the gene matches: 1. The CDR3 here is CASSELGQGETQYF. The CDR3 nucleotides read TGTGCCAGCAGTGAATTGGGACAGGGAGAGACCCAGTACTTC.

The chain uses TRBV5-4 and TRBJ2-5; 10 bases map to TRBD1. The germline gives CDR1 SGHNT, CDR2 YYREEE (reference sequence). This CDR3 has 17 amino acids. The trim removed 3 bases at V and 1 base at J, leaving 9 bases unmatched. The CDR3 spells CASSYRTGQGIQETQYF. CDR3 bases: TGTGCCAGCAGCTACAGGACGGGACAGGGGATCCAAGAGACCCAGTACTTC.

The chain employs TRBV4-1 and TRBJ2-1; 8 bases fit TRBD2. The CDR3 spans 18 residues. Germline values: CDR1 MGHRA, CDR2 YSYEKL. J lost 0 bases, V lost 6 bases, and 13 bases had no gene match. CDR3 DNA: TGCGCCAGCAGGGATTACGGGGGGGCCTCCAGCTCCTACAATGAGCAGTTCTTC. Its translation: CASRDYGGASSSYNEQFF.

This chain joins TRBV19 and TRBJ2-7, with 9 bases matching TRBD1. In germline, CDR1 is LNHDA, CDR2 SQIVND (reference sequence). Losses at the gene ends were 7 bases for V and 5 bases for J; bases not matched to a gene: 6. The CDR3 has 13 residues. CDR3 protein: CASNEQGANEQYF. CDR3 sequence (DNA): TGTGCCAGTAACGAACAGGGGGCAAACGAGCAGTACTTC.

The CDR3 bases are TGTGCCAGCAGTCCTCAAGACAGGGAGGCAACTAATGAAAAACTGTTTTTT. Translating gives CASSPQDREATNEKLFF. This chain connects TRBV27 to TRBJ1-4, with 7 nucleotides matching TRBD1. Germline V gives CDR1 MNHEY, CDR2 SMNVEV (reference sequence). The CDR3 has 17 residues. The junction had 9 bases not matched to a gene; V was cut back by 5 bases and J by 0 bases.

This clone has only one observation. This chain joins TRBV11-2 and TRBJ1-3; no clear D. V lost 5 bases and J lost 0, with 11 bases in between. The CDR3 covers 15 residues. Germline V gives CDR1 SGHAT, CDR2 FQNNGV. The CDR3 DNA sequence: TGTGCCAGCAGCCCTGACATCCCCTCTGGAAACACCATATATTTT. Amino acids: CASSPDIPSGNTIYF.

V is TRBV4-1 and J is TRBJ2-7; 8 bases fit TRBD1. Unmatched junction bases numbered 7, after V lost 3 bases and J lost 0 bases. Per germline, CDR1 MGHRA and CDR2 YSYEKL. CDR3 size: 16 residues. The DNA of the CDR3 is TGCGCCAGCAGCCAGACCGGGACAGGATTCTCCTACGAGCAGTACTTC. Translation gives CASSQTGTGFSYEQYF.

The rearrangement uses TRBV6-6 and TRBJ1-5; 7 nucleotides match TRBD1. The junction had 11 bases not matched to a gene; V was cut back by 6 bases and J by 0 bases. The CDR3 covers 17 residues. Germline V gives CDR1 MNHNY, CDR2 SVGAGI (reference sequence). The CDR3 region is CASSRTGADSSNQPQHF. CDR3 nucleotides: TGTGCCAGCAGCCGAACAGGGGCCGACTCTAGCAATCAGCCCCAGCATTTT.

This clone was detected only a few times. The genes are TRBV15 and TRBJ2-7; maybe TRBD1 (5 bases). Trimming shortened V by 4 bases and J by 6 bases, and 19 bases separated the two germline ends. This CDR3 spans 15 amino acids. Germline loops: CDR1 LNHNV, CDR2 YYDKDF (reference sequence). In DNA form, the CDR3 reads TGTGCCACCAGCAAAATAAAGCAGGGATCTTCCGAGCAGTACTTC. Translating it yields CATSKIKQGSSEQYF.

The chain carries TRBV10-3 and TRBJ2-7; 10 nucleotides agree with TRBD1. The CDR3 covers 23 residues. Germline lookup yields CDR1 ENHRY and CDR2 SYGVKD. Trimming removed 0 bases from V and 0 bases from J; junction bases left unmatched: 23. The chain's CDR3 is CAISESTSPRQGAIALASYEQYF. The CDR3 DNA is TGTGCCATCAGTGAGTCGACTTCCCCTCGACAGGGGGCCATAGCCCTAGCCTCCTACGAGCAGTACTTC.

This clone was seen only once. The rearrangement links TRBV5-4 to TRBJ2-2; 14 bases are a match to TRBD2. The CDR3 is made up of 20 amino acids. Germline V gene sequence: CDR1 SGHNT, CDR2 YYREEE (reference sequence). With 4 bases clipped from V and 1 base from J, the junction kept 12 bases outside the gene matches. The CDR3 DNA follows: TGTGCCAGCAGCGGATGGGGACTAGCGGGGGTTTCTAGGAACACCGGGGAGCTGTTTTTT. Its translation is CASSGWGLAGVSRNTGELFF.

The chain links TRBV19 to TRBJ1-1; 8 nucleotides match TRBD1. J lost 5 bases, V lost 6 bases, and 8 bases had no gene match. The CDR3 consists of 14 residues. CDR1 LNHDA and CDR2 SQIVND come from the germline V gene (reference sequence). The CDR3 DNA is TGTGCCAGTAGGCAGGGGGCTCGAGGAACTGAAGCTTTCTTT. Translating it yields CASRQGARGTEAFF.

This chain uses TRBV7-3 with TRBJ2-2; D possibly corresponds to TRBD1 (6 bases). CDR1 is SGHTA, CDR2 FQGTGA, per germline. The CDR3 totals 14 residues. V was cut by 5 bases and J by 4 bases, with 11 bases left in between. The CDR3 bases are TGTGCCAGCAGCGCCGGACAGTTCACCGGGGAGCTGTTTTTT. As protein: CASSAGQFTGELFF.

This clone showed up many times. The chain recombines TRBV4-3 with TRBJ2-7; 7 positions agree with TRBD1. CDR1 and CDR2 (germline): LGHNA, YSLEER. This CDR3 has 14 amino acids. Trimming at V came to 2 bases and at J to 2 bases, leaving 3 bases not matched to a gene. The CDR3 sequence is CASSQYRGTYEQYF. The CDR3, as DNA: TGCGCCAGCAGCCAATACAGGGGAACCTACGAGCAGTACTTC.

This clone has only a few counts. The chain couples TRBV21-1 to TRBJ2-7; the D call of TRBD1 is as the table states it, not checked on the DNA. TRBV21-1 is an annotated pseudogene. CDR3 size: 14 residues. Here the CDR3 reads CASSHRDSSYEQYF. CDR3 nucleotides: TGTGCCAGCAGCCACCGGGACAGTTCCTACGAGCAGTACTTC.

CDR3 DNA: TGTGCCAGCAGCCCCACAGTAGGCGGCTACACCTTC. Translated, it gives CASSPTVGGYTF. The genes are TRBV7-6 and TRBJ1-2; D gene unclear. Germline loops: CDR1 SGHVS, CDR2 FNYEAQ. There are 12 residues in the CDR3. The V end lost 5 bases, the J end lost 8 bases, and 12 bases lay between the germline ends.

The V call is TRBV9, the J call TRBJ2-7, with 9 bases that match TRBD1. CDR3 length: 14 amino acids. Germline V gene lookup returns CDR1 SGDLS and CDR2 YYNGEE. With 3 bases clipped from V and 3 bases from J, the junction kept 4 bases outside the gene matches. The CDR3 DNA follows: TGTGCCAGCAGCGCTGACAGGGGGTACTACGAGCAGTACTTC. Protein: CASSADRGYYEQYF.